These 5 T cell receptor beta chains came from one sample sequenced in a study of identical twins. Each CDR3 protein is one row after TCRdb ran MiXCR on the 5' RACE reads. The repertoire has some 900,000 distinct CDR3 sequences, approximately 13% of them found once; the top ten carry around 1.5%. The sample was also reused in another study, on yellow fever vaccine responses in identical twins.

The sample consisted of PBMCs. The receptor set was obtained from a woman aged 18-35 years in good health.

Only a few counts were recorded for this clonotype. The chain has TRBV20-1 and TRBJ2-7; perhaps TRBD2 as D (5 bases). The CDR3 is 13 amino acids. Germline V lookup: CDR1 DFQATT, CDR2 SNEGSKA (reference sequence). Trimming took off 7 bases at V and 5 bases at J, with 18 bases between the two ends. The CDR3 here is CSVEALDTHEQYV. CDR3 DNA: TGCAGTGTAGAGGCACTAGATACGCACGAGCAGTACGTC.

This clonotype was recorded a few times. The chain uses TRBV28 and TRBJ1-5; TRBD1 aligns across 10 bases. The V gene end was trimmed by 6 bases and the J gene end by 3 bases; junction bases not matched to a gene: 8. The V gene's germline CDR1 is MDHEN and CDR2 SYDVKM. The CDR3 spans 16 residues. CDR3 sequence reads: CASSVGQGVNNQPQHF. The CDR3 DNA reads TGTGCCAGCAGCGTCGGACAGGGGGTTAACAATCAGCCCCAGCATTTT.

This clonotype occurred many times. The chain has TRBV11-2 and TRBJ2-1; the match to TRBD2 covers 12 bases. CDR3 length: 15 residues. V lost 6 bases and J lost 6; bases outside the gene matches: 6. Per the germline V gene, CDR1 is SGHAT and CDR2 is FQNNGV. The CDR3 DNA reads as TGTGCCAGCAGTCTACTAGCGGGGGGTGTCAATGAGCAGTTCTTC. Translated, it gives CASSLLAGGVNEQFF. Using reference TRBV11-2 and TRBJ2-1 for the parts outside the CDR3, the full variable domain is EAGVAQSPRYKIIEKRQSVAFWCNPISGHATLYWYQQILGQGPKLLIQFQNNGVVDDSQLPKDRFSAERLKGVDSTLKIQPAKLEDSAVYLCASSLLAGGVNEQFFGPGTRLTVL.

This clonotype was picked up many times. The chain uses TRBV28 and TRBJ2-7; 9 positions agree with TRBD1. This CDR3 contains 14 residues. Germline V lookup: CDR1 MDHEN, CDR2 SYDVKM. Germline trimming cut 6 bases from V and 3 bases from J; bases unmatched to any gene: 6. The CDR3 is CASRGTGYGYEQYV. The CDR3 DNA follows: TGTGCCAGCAGGGGGACAGGGTATGGCTACGAGCAGTACGTC.

This chain joins TRBV7-6 and TRBJ1-1; possibly TRBD1 for D (6 bases). Trimming stripped 2 bases from V and 7 bases from J, with 11 bases between. Germline assignment: CDR1 SGHVS and CDR2 FNYEAQ. CDR3 length: 13 residues. CDR3 coding DNA: TGTGCCAGCAGCTTAAAGGAGGGGGGTGAAGCTTTCTTT. Translated: CASSLKEGGEAFF.